This is a list of T cell receptor beta chains from one sample in a study of early T cells in non-severe SARS-CoV-2 infection. MiXCR, applied by TCRdb to the 5' RACE reads, yields one record per CDR3 protein. The sample lists tens of thousands of distinct CDR3 sequences, about 10% seen once, with under 6% in the top ten. Sequencing was performed on whole blood. The receptors here all came from an adult who was a healthcare worker with PCR-confirmed SARS-CoV-2 infection or an uninfected control (not recorded which). Each CDR3 is given with its conserved first and last residue. The D gene is left open where the match is weak. A row's size may be missing; if present it is once, few, many or a size class.

clone_size j_call d_call v_call cdr3_nt cdr3_aa
- TRBJ2-3 - TRBV3-1 TGTGCCAGCAGCCAAGGTGGAGATACGCAGTATTTT CASSQGGDTQYF
- TRBJ1-6 TRBD1 TRBV6-1 TGTGCCAGCAGCAGGACAGGGGAAAATTCACCCCTCCACTTT CASSRTGENSPLHF
- TRBJ1-4 - TRBV29-1 TGCAGCACCCAGACGGCAGATGAAAAACTGTTTTTT CSTQTADEKLFF
few TRBJ2-1 TRBD2 TRBV12-3/TRBV12-4 TGTGCCAGCAGTTCGTCCGGGACTAGCGCGTACAATGAGCAGTTCTTC CASSSSGTSAYNEQFF
- TRBJ2-1 TRBD2 TRBV4-1 TGCGCCAGCAGACGGGAGGGACGGCCGCGTGAGCAGTTCTTC CASRREGRPREQFF
once TRBJ2-7 - TRBV10-3 TGTGCCATCAGCCCTACTTTCTTTGAGCAGTACTTC CAISPTFFEQYF
many TRBJ1-5 - TRBV4-3 TGCGCCAGCAGCCAAGGGACAGCGCAGCCCCAGCATTTT CASSQGTAQPQHF
- TRBJ2-1 TRBD1 TRBV29-1 TGCAGCGTAGCAGGGGGCGTTGTCGTGGGTGAGCAGTTCTTC CSVAGGVVVGEQFF
- TRBJ2-5 TRBD2 TRBV11-2 TGTGCCAGCAGCTTCGGGACTAGCGGGGGTCAAGAGACCCAGTACTTC CASSFGTSGGQETQYF
few TRBJ1-1 - TRBV18 - CASSPGVGEGTFF
few TRBJ2-1 - TRBV11-2 TGTGCCAGCAGCTCCCGAGGGATTGAGCAGTTCTTC CASSSRGIEQFF
once TRBJ2-7 - TRBV24-1 TGTGCCACCAGTGATCCGCCGCTGGGGGAGCAGTACTTC CATSDPPLGEQYF
few TRBJ2-7 - TRBV19 TGTGCCAGTAGTGGGCGGGGTGGCGGATCCTACGAGCAGTACTTC CASSGRGGGSYEQYF
many TRBJ2-7 TRBD1 TRBV30 TGTGCCTGGAGCGGAAGGGACAGTCCCTACGAGCAGTACTTC CAWSGRDSPYEQYF
many TRBJ2-7 TRBD1 TRBV20-1 TGCAGTGCTGGGGACAGGGGGCGCTACGAGCAGTACTTC CSAGDRGRYEQYF
- TRBJ2-7 - TRBV20-1 TGCAGTGCTATTAAGGCCCGAACATCCGAGCAGTACTTC CSAIKARTSEQYF
few TRBJ2-2 - TRBV19 TGTGCCAGTACTCCGGGGTTGGCCGGGGAGCTGTTTTTT CASTPGLAGELFF
many TRBJ2-5 - TRBV19 TGTGCCACTAGACAAGGACAGACCACTCCGGGAGAGACCCAGTACTTC CATRQGQTTPGETQYF
many TRBJ2-3 TRBD2 TRBV7-3 TGTGCCAGCAGCTTGACTAGCGGGAGACTAGATACGCAGTATTTT CASSLTSGRLDTQYF
few TRBJ1-1 - TRBV20-1 TGCAGTGCTGGATCACCCAGGGCTTTCTTT CSAGSPRAFF
many TRBJ1-2 - TRBV7-2 TGTGCCAGCAGCCCGGCGGGGGCAAATAACTATGGCTACACCTTC CASSPAGANNYGYTF
many TRBJ1-6 - TRBV3-1 TGTGCCAGCATCAAGACCAGAAAAAGTAATTCACCCCTCCACTTT CASIKTRKSNSPLHF
- TRBJ2-7 - TRBV3-1 TGTGCCAGCAGCCAGAAGGGGTGGATCGCCTACGAGCAGTACTTC CASSQKGWIAYEQYF
many TRBJ2-3 TRBD2 TRBV11-2 TGTGCCAGCAGCTGGACGGGAGGGACAGATACGCAGTATTTT CASSWTGGTDTQYF